Listed below are T cell receptor beta chains from one sample, sequenced in a study of molecular identifiers for immune sequencing clone quantification. TCRdb reprocessed the PCR reads via MiXCR and lists one record per CDR3 protein. The data contain some 590,000 distinct CDR3 sequences, around 25% of them singletons. Material: naive CD8+ T cells from blood, with Jurkat cell RNA spiked in. Every receptor here comes from a human donor in good health. Some libraries in this study had Jurkat cell RNA spiked in. Both conserved end residues are part of each CDR3. The D gene is left open where the match is weak. The size entry is marked missing in some rows and otherwise reads once, few, many or a size class.

D gene	V gene	J gene	clone size	CDR3 protein	CDR3 DNA
.	TRBV5-6	TRBJ1-1	many	CASSFRSVNEAFF	TGTGCCAGCAGCTTCCGTTCGGTGAATGAAGCTTTCTTT
.	TRBV4-2	TRBJ2-6	few	CASSQGDISGANVLTF	TGTGCCAGCAGCCAGGGGGATATATCTGGGGCCAACGTCCTGACTTTC
TRBD1	TRBV24-1	TRBJ1-3	.	CATSDFWDRNSHWSNTIYF	TGTGCCACCAGTGATTTTTGGGACAGGAACTCACACTGGTCGAACACCATATATTTT
.	TRBV7-9	TRBJ2-7	many	CASGRNEQYF	TGTGCCAGCGGGCGTAACGAGCAGTACTTC
.	TRBV24-1	TRBJ2-2	many	CATSPKTGELFF	TGTGCCACCAGCCCCAAGACTGGGGAGCTGTTTTTT
TRBD1	TRBV19	TRBJ1-4	few	CASSAGTGVVF	TGTGCCAGTAGTGCGGGGACAGGGGTTGTTTTT
.	TRBV6-5	TRBJ2-3	.	CASSYGFADTQYF	TGTGCCAGCAGTTACGGGTTTGCAGATACGCAGTATTTT
.	TRBV25-1	TRBJ1-5	few	CASSEKMGNQPQHF	TGTGCCAGCAGTGAAAAGATGGGGAATCAGCCCCAGCATTTT
TRBD1	TRBV6-5	TRBJ2-1	.	CASSPITGGSSEQSF	TGTGCCAGCAGCCCCATTACAGGGGGTTCGAGTGAGCAGTCCTTC
TRBD1	TRBV12-5	TRBJ2-1	.	CASGPDRASYNEQFF	TGTGCTAGTGGCCCCGACAGGGCCTCCTACAATGAGCAGTTCTTC
TRBD1	TRBV7-9	TRBJ2-3	.	CASSLGTGRSTDTQYF	TGTGCCAGCAGCTTAGGGACAGGTCGGAGCACAGATACGCAGTATTTT
TRBD2	TRBV27	TRBJ2-7	many	CASSLLAGGEQYF	TGTGCCAGCAGTCTGTTAGCGGGAGGCGAGCAGTACTTC
.	TRBV24-1	TRBJ2-2	many	CATSREGTGELFF	TGTGCCACCAGTCGGGAAGGGACCGGGGAGCTGTTTTTT
.	TRBV14	TRBJ2-3	many	CASSQEGRDAGRDTQYF	TGTGCCAGCAGCCAAGAGGGCCGGGACGCAGGCAGGGATACGCAGTATTTT
.	TRBV9	TRBJ2-7	.	CASSGGTGIPYF	TGTGCCAGCAGTGGGGGGACGGGGATACCGTACTTC
.	TRBV14	TRBJ1-5	.	CASSDSQAGTQHF	TGTGCCAGCTCAGACAGTCAGGCGGGGACCCAGCATTTT
TRBD2	TRBV4-3	TRBJ2-5	many	CASSQDSGGSWLETQYF	TGCGCCAGCAGCCAAGATTCAGGCGGGAGCTGGCTGGAGACCCAGTACTTC
.	TRBV7-6	TRBJ1-6	few	CASSLATVMGNSPLHF	TGTGCCAGCAGCTTAGCGACGGTTATGGGGAATTCACCCCTCCACTTT
TRBD2	TRBV7-9	TRBJ2-7	few	CASSFREEPYEQYF	TGTGCCAGCAGCTTTCGGGAGGAACCCTACGAGCAGTACTTC
.	TRBV12-3/TRBV12-4	TRBJ2-5	many	CASRPTGTLQETQYF	TGTGCCAGCAGGCCTACCGGGACTCTGCAAGAGACCCAGTACTTC
TRBD2	TRBV29-1	TRBJ2-1	few	CSVAGGYNEQFF	TGCAGCGTTGCCGGGGGGTACAATGAGCAGTTCTTC
TRBD1	TRBV18	TRBJ2-2	.	CASSLGETGSAGELFF	TGTGCCAGCTCACTTGGTGAGACAGGGAGCGCCGGGGAGCTGTTTTTT
.	TRBV5-1	TRBJ2-7	many	CASSPGDGPYEQYF	TGCGCCAGCAGCCCCGGAGACGGCCCCTACGAGCAGTACTTC
.	TRBV10-2	TRBJ2-1	few	CASSESSWYNEQFF	TGCGCCAGCAGTGAGTCGAGTTGGTACAATGAGCAGTTCTTC
.	TRBV6-1	TRBJ2-7	.	CASSDGSYYEQYF	TGTGCCAGCAGTGATGGTTCTTATTACGAGCAGTACTTC
.	TRBV20-1	TRBJ2-7	.	CSALDIRGRYEQYF	TGCAGTGCTCTGGATATTCGGGGGCGATACGAGCAGTACTTC
.	TRBV6-5	TRBJ2-2	few	CASSYDNRPGELFF	TGTGCCAGCAGTTACGACAATCGGCCCGGGGAGCTGTTTTTT
.	TRBV5-4	TRBJ1-6	few	CASSLTGKSPLHF	TGTGCCAGCAGCTTAACAGGGAAGTCACCCCTCCACTTT
.	TRBV7-2	TRBJ1-5	many	CASSLASQPQHF	TGTGCCAGCAGCTTAGCGAGTCAGCCCCAGCATTTT
.	TRBV10-1	TRBJ2-1	.	CASSFSIRTDNEQFF	TGCGCCAGCAGTTTTTCGATCCGTACCGACAATGAGCAGTTCTTC
.	TRBV6-6	TRBJ1-1	.	CASSYPGGTEDFF	TGTGCCAGCAGTTATCCGGGTGGCACTGAAGATTTCTTT
.	TRBV28	TRBJ1-1	many	CASRITLNTEAFF	TGTGCCAGCAGGATTACCTTGAACACTGAAGCTTTCTTT
TRBD2	TRBV12-5	TRBJ2-7	few	CASGLAGFGYEQYF	TGTGCTAGTGGACTAGCGGGGTTCGGGTACGAGCAGTACTTC
.	TRBV19	TRBJ1-5	few	CASSTGRGNQPQHF	TGTGCCAGTAGTACCGGTAGAGGCAATCAGCCCCAGCATTTT